Listed here are 16 T cell receptor beta chains from one sample, sequenced in a study of T cells in localized non-small cell lung cancer. Sequencing used immunoSEQ multiplex PCR; TCRdb keeps in-frame clones, though not all of them. This table has tens of thousands of clones, approximately 80% appearing once. Source: peripheral blood, taken before any cancer treatment. Every receptor here comes from a male donor at least 60 years old with stage III squamous cell lung carcinoma.

This clone was counted only a few times. The genes are TRBV7-8 and TRBJ2-5, with no clear D. V dropped 3 bases and J dropped 0 bases, with 2 bases sitting between them. In germline, CDR1 is SGHVS, CDR2 FQNEAQ. This CDR3 spans 12 amino acids. CDR3 sequence: CASSFDQETQYF. CDR3 DNA: TGTGCCAGCAGCTTCGACCAAGAGACCCAGTACTTC.

The CDR3 nucleotides are TGCGCCAGCAGCTTGGGACAGGACACCAATGAGCAGTTCTTC. Translated, it gives CASSLGQDTNEQFF. The rearrangement joins TRBV5-1 to TRBJ2-1; tentative D call: TRBD1 (6 bases). Germline V gene lookup returns CDR1 SGHRS and CDR2 YFSETQ. The CDR3 runs 14 residues. Trimming stripped 0 bases from V and 6 bases from J, with 10 bases between.

The chain recombines TRBV28 with TRBJ2-7; 8 nucleotides line up with TRBD2. CDR1 is MDHEN, CDR2 SYDVKM, per germline. J lost 5 bases, V lost 4 bases, and 10 bases had no gene match. This CDR3 region has 15 residues. The CDR3 nucleotides read TGTGCCAGCAGTTCCAGGGGACTAGGAATGAACGAGCAGTACTTC. This sequence encodes CASSSRGLGMNEQYF.

The chain has TRBV7-9 and TRBJ2-2; 7 nucleotides align to TRBD2. The germline CDR1 and CDR2 sequences are SEHNR and FQNEAQ (reference sequence). The junction had 3 bases not matched to a gene; V was cut back by 0 bases and J by 5 bases. The CDR3 totals 15 residues. The CDR3 reads CASSLAGGRTGELFF. Written as DNA, the CDR3 is TGTGCCAGCAGCTTAGCGGGAGGGCGAACCGGGGAGCTGTTTTTT.

The chain carries TRBV7-9 and TRBJ1-5; 8 nucleotides match TRBD1. V lost 5 bases and J lost 5; bases outside the gene matches: 5. The CDR3 is 14 residues long. From germline, CDR1 is SEHNR and CDR2 FQNEAQ (reference sequence). CDR3 residues: CASSPTGEHQPQHF. CDR3 coding DNA: TGTGCCAGCAGCCCGACAGGGGAACATCAGCCCCAGCATTTT.

The chain combines TRBV20-1 with TRBJ1-1; no definite D call. From germline, CDR1 is DFQATT and CDR2 SNEGSKA (reference sequence). Trimming pared 3 bases from V and 11 bases from J, leaving 13 bases between. This CDR3 spans 11 amino acids. CDR3 bases: TGCAGTGCTAGGGAGGGCCTCGGGGCTTTCTTT. Its protein product is CSAREGLGAFF.

The chain's CDR3 is CAWKRGRRTSGFGPRTDTQYF. CDR3 DNA sequence: TGTGCCTGGAAGAGGGGGCGCAGGACTAGCGGCTTCGGACCACGCACAGATACGCAGTATTTT. This chain links TRBV30 with TRBJ2-3; TRBD2 aligns across 10 bases. Germline V lookup: CDR1 GTSNPN, CDR2 SVGIG (reference sequence). This CDR3 spans 21 amino acids. Trimming removed 4 bases from V and 1 base from J; junction bases left unmatched: 23.

V is TRBV15 and J is TRBJ2-7; TRBD1 matches at 9 bases. V lost 1 base, J lost 2 bases, and 3 bases stayed unmatched. Germline V gene data show CDR1 as LNHNV and CDR2 as YYDKDF (reference sequence). CDR3 length equals 15 residues. The CDR3 is CATSRGGQGTYEQYF. In nucleotides, the CDR3 is TGTGCCACCAGCAGAGGGGGACAGGGCACCTACGAGCAGTACTTC.

The rearrangement uses TRBV18 and TRBJ2-5; TRBD1 matches at 12 bases. The CDR3 spans 13 residues. Looked up from germline, CDR1 is KGHSH and CDR2 is LQKENI. The junction had 2 bases not matched to a gene; V was cut back by 2 bases and J by 10 bases. The CDR3 bases are TGTGCCAGCTCACCAGGGACAGGGGGCCACCAGTACTTC. Amino acids: CASSPGTGGHQYF.

The chain has TRBV6-5 and TRBJ2-1, with 10 bases that match TRBD2. Trimming took 0 bases from V and 7 from J; bases not matched to a gene: 6. CDR3 length equals 16 residues. Germline loops: CDR1 MNHEY, CDR2 SVGAGI. CDR3 protein: CASSYSPAGGRNEQFF. CDR3 DNA: TGTGCCAGCAGTTACTCCCCAGCGGGGGGGAGGAATGAGCAGTTCTTC.

The genes are TRBV5-1 and TRBJ2-3; no reliable D call. V lost 3 bases and J lost 6, with 14 bases in between. CDR1 is SGHRS, CDR2 YFSETQ, per germline. The CDR3 extends over 14 amino acids. CDR3 sequence (DNA): TGCGCCAGCAGCTCGGACGGAAAGCTGGATACGCAGTATTTT. This translates into CASSSDGKLDTQYF.

The V call is TRBV29-1, the J call TRBJ2-1, with TRBD1 identical over 9 bases. Germline V gene lookup returns CDR1 SQVTM and CDR2 ANQGSEA. The CDR3 loop spans 14 amino acids. V gave up 5 bases and J gave up 5 bases; unmatched junction bases: 7. The CDR3 spells CSVRVGTGHNEQFF. The DNA of the CDR3 is TGCAGCGTTAGGGTCGGGACAGGGCACAATGAGCAGTTCTTC.

This chain links TRBV5-4 with TRBJ2-2; TRBD2 aligns across 12 bases. V shed 0 bases and J 7 bases; nucleotides not matched to a gene: 4. Germline CDR1 SGHNT, CDR2 YYREEE (reference sequence). The CDR3 has 16 amino acids. This CDR3 is CASSLVLAGGNGELFF. CDR3 coding DNA: TGTGCCAGCAGCTTGGTGCTAGCGGGGGGGAACGGGGAGCTGTTTTTT.

The genes are TRBV18 and TRBJ2-7; a weak D match, TRBD2 (5 bases). The CDR3 loop spans 16 amino acids. The germline V and J ends were trimmed by 4 bases and 0 bases, with 16 bases remaining between them. Per germline, CDR1 KGHSH and CDR2 LQKENI. CDR3 in DNA: TGTGCCAGCTCACGGGGAGAGACGGGGTCCTCCTACGAGCAGTACTTC. Encoded protein: CASSRGETGSSYEQYF.

The V gene is TRBV5-4, the J gene TRBJ2-2; the D call may be TRBD1 or TRBD2 (6 bases each). Germline CDR1 is SGHNT and CDR2 is YYREEE (reference sequence). Trimming removed 4 bases from V and 7 bases from J, with 17 bases in between. There are 15 residues in the CDR3. The DNA for the CDR3 is TGTGCCAGCAGCCTTGGTGGGGGGCGCAACGGGGAGCTGTTTTTT. Translating it yields CASSLGGGRNGELFF.

This chain links TRBV10-2 with TRBJ1-3; D is possibly TRBD1 (5 bases). This CDR3 spans 15 amino acids. From germline, CDR1 is WSHSY and CDR2 SAAADI. Trimming took 4 bases from V and 4 from J, leaving 14 bases between them. The CDR3 loop reads CASSVEGNAGNTIYF. For the CDR3, the DNA is TGCGCCAGCAGTGTCGAGGGGAATGCCGGAAACACCATATATTTT.